The source of this TCR beta chain is a study of radiotherapy plus CTLA-4 blockade in lung cancer. Study-wide points: Clones of tumor-derived TCRs expanded in blood after radiotherapy plus ipilimumab.

The repertoire was sequenced with immunoSEQ multiplex PCR; TCRdb's copy has only in-frame clones and lacks some. Of 85,000 to 90,000 clones listed, around 84% are singletons. Germline CDR1 SGHKS, CDR2 YYEKEE (reference sequence). This CDR3 region has 17 residues. Trimming took off 0 bases at V and 0 bases at J, with 16 bases between the two ends. With regard to this clone: Its antigen is currently unknown.

The sample consisted of peripheral blood, taken from a patient treated with radiotherapy plus ipilimumab. The chain joins TRBV5-5 to TRBJ2-7, with D perhaps matching TRBD1 or TRBD2 (6 bases each). The sequence derives from a human donor with non-small cell lung cancer that progressed on radiotherapy plus ipilimumab. The CDR3 here is CASSLEGGPTLSYEQYF. CDR3 DNA sequence: TGTGCCAGCAGCTTGGAGGGGGGCCCTACCCTCTCCTACGAGCAGTACTTC.